This TCR beta chain was sequenced during a study of CD8 T cells in ankylosing spondylitis. Via MiXCR, TCRdb re-called the 5' RACE reads, giving one row per CDR3 protein. Of 250,000 to 400,000 distinct CDR3 sequences listed, roughly 12% are singletons. In this sample, this clonotype turned up many times. The CDR3 runs 14 residues. The trim removed 1 base at V and 7 bases at J, leaving 5 bases unmatched. Germline assignment: CDR1 SGHDT and CDR2 YYEEEE. The TCR was taken from a female donor with ankylosing spondylitis or in good health (not recorded which). Sequenced input: blood, either unsorted or a sorted T cell fraction (not recorded which). The chain links TRBV5-6 to TRBJ2-1; 7 nucleotides match TRBD1. The CDR3 nucleotides are TGTGCCAGCAGCTTGTTGGACAGGAATAATGAGCAGTTCTTC. It is translated as CASSLLDRNNEQFF.